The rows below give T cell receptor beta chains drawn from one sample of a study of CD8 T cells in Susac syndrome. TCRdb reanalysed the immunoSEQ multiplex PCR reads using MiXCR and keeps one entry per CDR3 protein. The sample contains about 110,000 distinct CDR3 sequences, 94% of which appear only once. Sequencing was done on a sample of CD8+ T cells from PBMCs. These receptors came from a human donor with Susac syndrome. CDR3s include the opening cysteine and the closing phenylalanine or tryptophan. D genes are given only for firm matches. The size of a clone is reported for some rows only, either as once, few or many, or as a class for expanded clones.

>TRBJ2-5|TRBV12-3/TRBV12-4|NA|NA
CASSSYSGVEETQYF
TGTGCCAGCAGTTCATACTCAGGGGTCGAAGAGACCCAGTACTTC
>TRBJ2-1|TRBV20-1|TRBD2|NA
CSARVAGGLGEQFF
TGCAGTGCTAGAGTGGCGGGGGGGCTAGGGGAGCAGTTCTTC
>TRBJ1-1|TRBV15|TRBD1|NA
CATVPDRLNTEAFF
TGTGCCACCGTCCCGGACAGGTTGAACACTGAAGCTTTCTTT
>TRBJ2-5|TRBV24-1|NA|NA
CATSVSTVQETQYF
TGTGCCACCAGTGTGAGCACCGTCCAAGAGACCCAGTACTTC
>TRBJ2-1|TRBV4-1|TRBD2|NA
CASSLSGGAYNEQFF
TGCGCCAGCAGCTTAAGCGGGGGAGCCTACAATGAGCAGTTCTTC
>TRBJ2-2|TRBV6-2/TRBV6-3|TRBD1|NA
CASSSGGPGELFF
TGTGCCAGCAGTTCAGGGGGACCCGGGGAGCTGTTTTTT
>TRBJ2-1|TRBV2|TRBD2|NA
CASSEGAGGYNEQFF
TGTGCCAGCAGTGAAGGGGCGGGGGGCTACAATGAGCAGTTCTTC
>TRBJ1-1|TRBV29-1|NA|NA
CSVEGPGHHVTEAFF
TGCAGCGTTGAAGGACCGGGACACCACGTCACTGAAGCTTTCTTT
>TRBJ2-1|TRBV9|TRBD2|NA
CASSPSGGMSDEQFF
TGTGCCAGCAGCCCTAGCGGGGGGATGAGCGATGAGCAGTTCTTC
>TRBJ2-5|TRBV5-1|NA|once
CASSSDFRETQYF
TGCGCCAGCAGCTCGGACTTTCGGGAGACCCAGTACTTC
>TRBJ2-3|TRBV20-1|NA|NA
CSADDGDTQYF
TGCAGTGCTGACGACGGAGATACGCAGTATTTT
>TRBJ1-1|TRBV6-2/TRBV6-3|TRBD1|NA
CASRPGQAAEAFF
TGTGCCAGCCGCCCCGGACAGGCCGCTGAAGCTTTCTTT
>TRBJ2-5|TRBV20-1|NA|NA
CSAPKTGPQETQYF
TGCAGTGCTCCAAAGACAGGACCCCAAGAGACCCAGTACTTC
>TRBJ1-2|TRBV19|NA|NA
CASSPSGQNLYGYTF
TGTGCCAGTTCCCCCTCTGGGCAGAACCTCTATGGCTACACCTTC
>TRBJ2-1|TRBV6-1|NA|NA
CASSLRTLNNEQFF
TGTGCCAGCAGCCTAAGGACACTTAACAATGAGCAGTTCTTC
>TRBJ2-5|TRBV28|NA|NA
CASSAGIGTQYF
TGTGCCAGCAGTGCAGGAATCGGGACCCAGTACTTC
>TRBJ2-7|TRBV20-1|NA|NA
CSAKNYDREQYF
TGCAGTGCTAAGAACTATGATCGCGAGCAGTACTTC
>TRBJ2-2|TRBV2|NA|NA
CASNPLAGELFF
TGTGCCAGCAATCCGCTGGCCGGGGAGCTGTTTTTT
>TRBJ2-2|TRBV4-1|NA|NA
CASSQDRNTGELFF
TGCGCCAGCAGCCAAGACCGGAACACCGGGGAGCTGTTTTTT
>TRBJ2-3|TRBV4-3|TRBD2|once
CASSPGTSGAGQEDTQYF
TGCGCCAGCAGCCCCGGGACTAGCGGGGCCGGGCAGGAAGATACGCAGTATTTT
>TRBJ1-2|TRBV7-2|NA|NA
CASATGRFTNYGYTF
TGTGCCAGCGCCACGGGACGGTTTACTAACTATGGCTACACCTTC
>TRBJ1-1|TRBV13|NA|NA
CASSLGGYYEAFF
TGTGCCAGCAGCTTAGGAGGATACTATGAAGCTTTCTTT
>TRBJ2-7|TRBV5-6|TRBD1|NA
CASTIGTGLYEQYF
TGTGCCAGCACCATTGGGACAGGGCTCTACGAGCAGTACTTC
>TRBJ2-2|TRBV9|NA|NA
CASSVGATGELFF
TGTGCCAGCAGCGTAGGGGCGACCGGGGAGCTGTTTTTT
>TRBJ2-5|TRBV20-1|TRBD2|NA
CSAFEGAGDETSWETQYF
TGCAGTGCTTTCGAAGGGGCAGGAGATGAGACTAGCTGGGAGACCCAGTACTTC
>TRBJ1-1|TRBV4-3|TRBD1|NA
CASSRGQGLSDLWAFF
TGCGCCAGCAGCCGGGGACAGGGTTTAAGTGATTTGTGGGCTTTCTTT
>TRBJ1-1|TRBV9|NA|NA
CASSVATNTEAFF
TGTGCCAGCAGCGTAGCGACGAACACTGAAGCTTTCTTT
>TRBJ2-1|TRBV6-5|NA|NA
CASSYSGGMGEQFF
TGTGCCAGCAGTTACTCTGGGGGAATGGGTGAGCAGTTCTTC
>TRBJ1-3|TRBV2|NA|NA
CASREDRTTGNTIYF
TGTGCCAGCAGGGAAGACAGGACCACTGGAAACACCATATATTTT
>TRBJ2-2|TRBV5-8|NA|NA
CASTRELFF
TGTGCCAGTACGAGGGAGCTGTTTTTT
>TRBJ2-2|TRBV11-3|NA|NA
CASSSSSPGELFF
TGTGCCAGCAGCTCATCCAGTCCCGGGGAGCTGTTTTTT
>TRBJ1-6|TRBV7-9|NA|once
CASTSDGALHF
TGTGCCAGTACCAGCGACGGAGCACTCCACTTT
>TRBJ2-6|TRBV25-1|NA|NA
CASSVRGASESGANVLTF
TGTGCCAGCAGTGTTCGAGGGGCATCGGAATCTGGGGCCAACGTCCTGACTTTC
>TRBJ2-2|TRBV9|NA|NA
CASSVKANTGELFF
TGTGCCAGCAGCGTAAAAGCTAACACCGGGGAGCTGTTTTTT
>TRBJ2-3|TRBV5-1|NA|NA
CASSPTDRGVSTDTQYF
TGCGCCAGCAGCCCCACGGATAGGGGTGTGAGCACAGATACGCAGTATTTT
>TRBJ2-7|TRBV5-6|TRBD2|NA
CASSPPGGEQYF
TGTGCCAGCAGCCCACCGGGAGGCGAGCAGTACTTC
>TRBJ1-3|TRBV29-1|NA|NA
CSAVSSGNTIYF
TGCAGCGCCGTGAGCTCTGGAAACACCATATATTTT
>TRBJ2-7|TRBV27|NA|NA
CASKSSDEQYF
TGTGCCAGCAAGAGTAGCGACGAGCAGTACTTC
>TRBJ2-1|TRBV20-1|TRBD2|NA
CSARDFSWSGGMNNEQFF
TGCAGTGCTAGAGACTTTTCCTGGAGCGGGGGGATGAACAATGAGCAGTTCTTC
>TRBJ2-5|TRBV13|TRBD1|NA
CASSLNRGARGVYF
TGTGCCAGCAGCTTAAACAGGGGCGCCCGAGGGGTATACTTC
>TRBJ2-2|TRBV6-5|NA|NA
CASSPTQNTGELFF
TGTGCCAGCAGTCCCACCCAGAACACCGGGGAGCTGTTTTTT
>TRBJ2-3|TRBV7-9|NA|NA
CASAEEGGTDTQYF
TGTGCCAGCGCGGAGGAGGGGGGAACGGATACGCAGTATTTT
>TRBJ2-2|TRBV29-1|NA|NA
CSVSPNSNTGELFF
TGCAGTGTTTCGCCCAATTCGAACACCGGGGAGCTGTTTTTT
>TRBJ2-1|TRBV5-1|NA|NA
CASSLAEVQGGEQFF
TGCGCCAGCAGCTTGGCCGAGGTACAGGGTGGTGAGCAGTTCTTC
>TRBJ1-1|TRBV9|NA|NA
CASSEGTFTEAFF
TGTGCCAGCAGCGAGGGGACTTTCACTGAAGCTTTCTTT
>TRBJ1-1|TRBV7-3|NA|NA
CASSTGGGTEAFF
TGTGCCAGCAGTACGGGGGGCGGCACTGAAGCTTTCTTT
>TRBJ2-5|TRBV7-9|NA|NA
CASRPRSQETQYF
TGTGCCAGCAGGCCTAGAAGTCAGGAGACCCAGTACTTC
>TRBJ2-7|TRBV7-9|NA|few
CASSVGGEQYF
TGTGCCAGCAGCGTCGGCGGGGAGCAGTACTTC
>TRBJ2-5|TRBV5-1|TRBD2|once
CASSFQEERGPQETQYF
TGCGCCAGCAGCTTTCAAGAGGAGCGGGGGCCACAAGAGACCCAGTACTTC
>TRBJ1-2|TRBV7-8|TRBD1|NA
CASSLESQGANYGYTF
TGTGCCAGCAGCTTAGAATCTCAGGGGGCTAACTATGGCTACACCTTC
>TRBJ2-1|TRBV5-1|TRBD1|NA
CASSLGTGEYNEQFF
TGCGCCAGCAGCTTGGGAACAGGGGAGTACAATGAGCAGTTCTTC
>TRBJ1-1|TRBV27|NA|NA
CASRRGYTEAFF
TGTGCCAGCAGGAGAGGGTACACTGAAGCTTTCTTT
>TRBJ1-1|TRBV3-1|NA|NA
CASSQSVSLNTEAFF
TGTGCCAGCAGCCAAAGTGTATCGCTGAACACTGAAGCTTTCTTT
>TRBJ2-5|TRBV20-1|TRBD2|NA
CSADPGLGETQYF
TGCAGTGCTGATCCGGGACTAGGAGAGACCCAGTACTTC
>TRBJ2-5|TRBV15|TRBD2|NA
CATSTIPLTSGGIQETQYF
TGTGCCACCAGCACCATCCCCCTGACTAGCGGGGGCATCCAAGAGACCCAGTACTTC